This T cell receptor beta chain was sequenced in a study of cytomegalovirus exposure and HLA in healthy donors. In the study overall: Earlier sequencing of around 190 million T cells yielded approximately 100 million unique TCR beta sequences.

Study-wide results and caveats: An apparent linkage of common viral pathogens to several of the most significant clusters emerged in a later analysis. The authors excluded some V segments, including TRBV6-2 and TRBV6-3, as indistinguishable.

Germline loops: CDR1 SGDLS, CDR2 YYNGEE. With 0 bases clipped from V and 0 bases from J, the junction kept 4 bases outside the gene matches. This CDR3 spans 16 amino acids. In the case of this clone: The antigen is not known.

The primer mix had 60 Vbeta and 13 Jbeta primers. TCRdb's copy holds only in-frame clones and misses some; the assay was immunoSEQ multiplex PCR. The sample contains around 150,000 clones, around 79% of which appear only once. The rearrangement links TRBV9 to TRBJ2-3, with TRBD2 identical over 7 bases. Sequenced sample: PBMCs. The sequence derives from a woman aged 40-49 years in good health and CMV-seropositive. CDR3 residues: CASSVVASGSTDTQYF. CDR3 DNA: TGTGCCAGCAGCGTAGTCGCTAGCGGTAGCACAGATACGCAGTATTTT.